A single sample gave rise to the 29 T cell receptor beta chains below, sequenced in a study of blood T cell repertoires in COVID-19. Method: immunoSEQ multiplex PCR; TCRdb's copy keeps in-frame clones and lacks some. The sample lists more than 95,000 clones, less than 95% occurring once. Input material: peripheral blood. The receptors stem from a human donor with active COVID-19. The donor label of this sample is uncertain.

The chain joins TRBV6-5 to TRBJ1-2, with a tentative D call TRBD1 (5 bases). Between the trimmed V and J ends, which lost 5 bases and 0 bases, there was a span of 13 bases. The V gene's germline CDR1 is MNHEY and CDR2 SVGAGI. CDR3 size: 15 residues. The CDR3 loop is CASSNPRGSNYGYTF. CDR3 nucleotides: TGTGCCAGCAGTAACCCTAGGGGATCTAACTATGGCTACACCTTC.

The chain carries TRBV18 and TRBJ2-2; possible D gene TRBD1, 5 bases. There are 14 residues in the CDR3. Per germline, CDR1 KGHSH and CDR2 LQKENI. Trimming pared 2 bases from V and 5 bases from J, leaving 9 bases between. CDR3 sequence: CASSPGARTGELFF. In DNA form, the CDR3 reads TGTGCCAGCTCACCAGGGGCGCGAACCGGGGAGCTGTTTTTT.

The chain links TRBV29-1 to TRBJ2-5, with TRBD1 identical over 8 bases. In germline, CDR1 is SQVTM, CDR2 ANQGSEA. The V segment lost 6 bases and the J segment 1 base; nucleotides outside the gene matches: 7. The CDR3 is made up of 14 amino acids. The DNA for the CDR3 is TGCAGCGTCAGTGCAGGGGGCCTCCAAGAGACCCAGTACTTC. Protein product: CSVSAGGLQETQYF.

V and J are TRBV7-9 and TRBJ2-7; 8 bases are a match to TRBD1. The CDR3 totals 14 residues. The V gene end was trimmed by 3 bases and the J gene end by 4 bases; junction bases not matched to a gene: 5. Germline CDR1 SEHNR, CDR2 FQNEAQ (reference sequence). The CDR3 coding sequence is TGTGCCAGCAGCTTTCAGGGGGCACGTTACGAGCAGTACTTC. It translates to CASSFQGARYEQYF.

The gene calls are TRBV6-5 and TRBJ2-1, with 10 bases matching TRBD1. Germline V gene data show CDR1 as MNHEY and CDR2 as SVGAGI. V was pared by 4 bases and J by 9 bases, with 12 bases of the junction left unmatched. The CDR3 runs 16 residues. CDR3 nucleotides: TGTGCCAGCAGTTTCCGGGACAGGGGATTAGGGTCTGAGCAGTTCTTC. As protein: CASSFRDRGLGSEQFF.

This chain links TRBV6-2 or TRBV6-3 with TRBJ2-1; 15 nucleotides match TRBD2. V shed 5 bases and J 4 bases; nucleotides not matched to a gene: 3. CDR3 length equals 16 residues. Germline CDR1 reads MNHEY; CDR2 reads SVGEGT. The CDR3 DNA follows: TGTGCCAGCAGTCCGGGACTAGCGGGGGGTTACAATGAGCAGTTCTTC. Its protein is CASSPGLAGGYNEQFF.

The chain employs TRBV10-3 and TRBJ1-5; D uncertain. V was pared by 4 bases and J by 4 bases, with 8 bases between. Looked up from germline, CDR1 is ENHRY and CDR2 is SYGVKD. This CDR3 comprises 13 residues. The DNA of the CDR3 is TGTGCCATCAGTGTTAGAGTAAATCAGCCCCAGCATTTT. This translates into CAISVRVNQPQHF.

The chain carries TRBV7-2 and TRBJ2-5, with 8 bases lining up with TRBD2. CDR1 and CDR2 (germline): SGHTA, FQGNSA. J gave up 5 bases and V 1 base, and 6 bases lay outside the gene matches. The CDR3 extends over 15 amino acids. This chain's CDR3 is CASSLDGTSRETQYF. The CDR3 DNA is TGTGCCAGCAGCTTAGATGGGACTAGTAGGGAGACCCAGTACTTC. The entire variable domain, with the rest obtained from reference TRBV7-2 and TRBJ2-5, is as follows: GAGVSQSPSNKVTEKGKDVELRCDPISGHTALYWYRQSLGQGLEFLIYFQGNSAPDKSGLPSDRFSAERTGGSVSTLTIQRTQQEDSAVYLCASSLDGTSRETQYFGPGTRLLVL.

The chain links TRBV18 to TRBJ2-7; D call uncertain. The V end lost 4 bases, the J end lost 5 bases, and 27 bases lay between the germline ends. This CDR3 has 18 residues. Per the germline V gene, CDR1 is KGHSH and CDR2 is LQKENI. DNA for the CDR3: TGTGCCAGCTCACAGAACCGGCCAGTCCCTAAGAGACTCCACGAGCAGTACTTC. Protein: CASSQNRPVPKRLHEQYF. The full variable domain, rest sourced from reference TRBV18 and TRBJ2-7, is NAGVMQNPRHLVRRRGQEARLRCSPMKGHSHVYWYRQLPEEGLKFMVYLQKENIIDESGMPKERFSAEFPKEGPSILRIQQVVRGDSAAYFCASSQNRPVPKRLHEQYFGPGTRLTVT.

The chain joins TRBV6-5 to TRBJ1-1; 7 bases match TRBD1. With V trimmed by 6 bases and J by 1 base, 2 bases remained unmatched. CDR1 is MNHEY and CDR2 is SVGAGI in the germline V gene. The CDR3 totals 13 residues. This CDR3 is CASRGQTNTEAFF. CDR3 nucleotide sequence: TGTGCCAGCAGGGGACAGACGAACACTGAAGCTTTCTTT.

The chain has TRBV15 and TRBJ1-2; no definite D call. The length of the CDR3 is 14 residues. Trimming removed 1 base at V and 6 bases at J, with 12 bases between. Germline CDR1 is LNHNV and CDR2 is YYDKDF (reference sequence). CDR3 protein: CATSRGGRQDGYTF. The CDR3 nucleotides read TGTGCCACCAGCAGAGGAGGGAGGCAAGATGGCTACACCTTC. The variable domain in full, completed from reference TRBV15 and TRBJ1-2, reads DAMVIQNPRYQVTQFGKPVTLSCSQTLNHNVMYWYQQKSSQAPKLLFHYYDKDFNNEADTPDNFQSRRPNTSFCFLDIRSPGLGDTAMYLCATSRGGRQDGYTFGSGTRLTVV.

The rearrangement uses TRBV27 and TRBJ1-2; TRBD1 agrees at 9 bases. Germline loops: CDR1 MNHEY, CDR2 SMNVEV (reference sequence). The CDR3 contains 14 residues. With V trimmed by 4 bases and J by 8 bases, 8 bases remained unmatched. The DNA of the CDR3 is TGTGCCAGCAGTTCAACAGGGGGCGGGGTGGGCTACACCTTC. This sequence encodes CASSSTGGGVGYTF.

The chain has TRBV6-2 or TRBV6-3 and TRBJ2-1; maybe TRBD1 (6 bases). This CDR3 has 13 amino acids. The V and J ends lost 0 bases and 7 bases respectively, with 7 bases between them. From germline, CDR1 is MNHEY and CDR2 SVGEGT. The CDR3 DNA reads TGTGCCAGCAGTTACTCGAGGGGGAATGAGCAGTTCTTC. This translates into CASSYSRGNEQFF.

This clone showed up just a few times. This chain joins TRBV6-2 or TRBV6-3 and TRBJ1-5; D gene unclear. The germline V and J ends were trimmed by 2 bases and 6 bases, with 8 bases remaining between them. The CDR3 length is 13 residues. The germline V gene has CDR1 MNHEY and CDR2 SVGEGT. This chain's CDR3 is CASSYRGGQPQHF. The CDR3 bases are TGTGCCAGCAGTTACCGCGGCGGTCAGCCCCAGCATTTT.

This clone has a handful of counts. J is TRBJ1-3 and V is TRBV5-1, with D tentatively TRBD1 (5 bases). The CDR3 length is 14 residues. CDR1 is SGHRS and CDR2 is YFSETQ in the germline V gene. Trimming left V 2 bases short and J 4 bases short, with 10 bases between. CDR3 coding DNA: TGCGCCAGCAGCTTAACAGGTCGCGGAAACACCATATATTTT. It yields the protein CASSLTGRGNTIYF. The full variable domain, with the rest looked up from reference TRBV5-1 and TRBJ1-3, is KAGVTQTPRYLIKTRGQQVTLSCSPISGHRSVSWYQQTPGQGLQFLFEYFSETQRNKGNFPGRFSGRQFSNSRSEMNVSTLELGDSALYLCASSLTGRGNTIYFGEGSWLTVV.

The CDR3 sequence: CASSLGYPGDQPQHF. As DNA, the CDR3 is TGTGCCAGCAGCTTAGGGTATCCCGGGGATCAGCCCCAGCATTTT. The V call is TRBV7-2, the J call TRBJ1-5; D is undetermined. Per germline, CDR1 SGHTA and CDR2 FQGNSA. The CDR3 has 15 amino acids. Trimming pared 1 base from V and 5 bases from J, leaving 12 bases between.

The V call is TRBV7-2, the J call TRBJ2-1; TRBD1 agrees at 10 bases. Trimming cost V 1 base and J 7 bases; bases outside gene matches: 10. Germline V gene data show CDR1 as SGHTA and CDR2 as FQGNSA. CDR3 length equals 17 residues. Written as DNA, the CDR3 is TGTGCCAGCAGCTTAGAAGGGACAGGGGCAATATCGAATGAGCAGTTCTTC. This sequence encodes CASSLEGTGAISNEQFF.

The rearrangement uses TRBV5-1 and TRBJ1-6, with D unclear. The CDR3 runs 14 residues. Germline V CDR1 and CDR2: SGHRS, YFSETQ. Trimming removed 6 bases from V and 7 bases from J, with 14 bases in between. The CDR3 here is CASKIRIENSPLHF. Written as DNA, the CDR3 is TGCGCCAGCAAAATTAGAATTGAGAATTCACCCCTCCACTTT.

The rearrangement joins TRBV9 to TRBJ2-3, with TRBD2 identical over 9 bases. The CDR3 contains 17 residues. V lost 0 bases, J lost 6 bases, and 11 bases stayed unmatched. Germline lookup yields CDR1 SGDLS and CDR2 YYNGEE. The DNA of the CDR3 is TGTGCCAGCAGCGTAGGAGGGCGGGGGGGTGCCGTGGATACGCAGTATTTT. Amino acids: CASSVGGRGGAVDTQYF.

V gene TRBV11-2 combines with J gene TRBJ2-1, with 12 bases aligning to TRBD2. CDR1 is SGHAT and CDR2 is FQNNGV in the germline V gene. J was trimmed by 0 bases and V by 6 bases; bases with no gene match: 12. CDR3 length: 19 amino acids. Here the CDR3 reads CASSPGSLAGGSSYNEQFF. As DNA, the CDR3 is TGTGCCAGCAGTCCCGGCTCACTAGCGGGGGGTAGCTCCTACAATGAGCAGTTCTTC.

The chain employs TRBV7-3 and TRBJ2-3; 10 bases agree with TRBD2. Germline trimming cut 5 bases from V and 2 bases from J; bases unmatched to any gene: 7. This CDR3 is built from 16 residues. The germline V gene has CDR1 SGHTA and CDR2 FQGTGA. The CDR3 loop is CASSLSGGPYTDTQYF. The CDR3 nucleotides read TGTGCCAGCAGCCTTAGCGGGGGGCCATACACAGATACGCAGTATTTT.

The CDR3 sequence is CASSRTGVDTGELFF. For the CDR3, the DNA is TGTGCCAGCAGCCGTACAGGGGTGGACACCGGGGAGCTGTTTTTT. The rearrangement uses TRBV11-2 and TRBJ2-2, with TRBD1 matching 7 bases. The trim removed 5 bases at V and 3 bases at J, leaving 6 bases unmatched. This CDR3 region has 15 residues. Germline V gene data show CDR1 as SGHAT and CDR2 as FQNNGV. Full variable domain (missing parts from reference TRBV11-2 and TRBJ2-2): EAGVAQSPRYKIIEKRQSVAFWCNPISGHATLYWYQQILGQGPKLLIQFQNNGVVDDSQLPKDRFSAERLKGVDSTLKIQPAKLEDSAVYLCASSRTGVDTGELFFGEGSRLTVL.

The chain carries TRBV19 and TRBJ1-2; perhaps TRBD1 as D (6 bases). The CDR3 has 12 residues. Germline assignment: CDR1 LNHDA and CDR2 SQIVND (reference sequence). V was trimmed by 4 bases and J by 4 bases, leaving 7 bases between them. In DNA, the CDR3 is TGTGCCAGTAGTAAGACAGGCTATGGCTACACCTTC. This translates into CASSKTGYGYTF.

The chain employs TRBV5-6 and TRBJ1-5, with D maybe TRBD1 (6 bases). CDR3 length: 15 amino acids. V lost 5 bases and J 3 bases, leaving 15 bases between the germline ends. Germline V gene data show CDR1 as SGHDT and CDR2 as YYEEEE. The CDR3: CASSSGQTNNQPQHF. The CDR3 bases are TGTGCCAGCAGTTCCGGACAGACAAACAATCAGCCCCAGCATTTT.

The chain couples TRBV7-9 to TRBJ1-3; D is ambiguous. The V gene lost 5 bases and the J gene lost 0 bases, with 20 bases spanning the gap. Looked up from germline, CDR1 is SEHNR and CDR2 is FQNEAQ (reference sequence). The CDR3 is made up of 18 amino acids. The CDR3 loop is CASSPGGYPRFSGNTIYF. For the CDR3, the DNA is TGTGCCAGCAGCCCGGGTGGGTATCCCAGATTCTCTGGAAACACCATATATTTT.

This rearrangement joins TRBV19 to TRBJ2-1; TRBD2 aligns across 7 bases. V trimming: 5 bases; J trimming: 1 base; junction bases outside the gene matches: 11. Germline lookup yields CDR1 LNHDA and CDR2 SQIVND (reference sequence). The CDR3 runs 17 residues. CDR3 amino acids: CASSAVSGLNSYNEQFF. CDR3 DNA sequence: TGTGCCAGTAGTGCGGTTAGCGGGTTAAATTCCTACAATGAGCAGTTCTTC.

The chain combines TRBV7-6 with TRBJ2-1; a possible D gene is TRBD2 (6 bases). The CDR3 runs 14 residues. V lost 1 base and J lost 7, with 11 bases in between. Germline V gene sequence: CDR1 SGHVS, CDR2 FNYEAQ. CDR3 amino acids: CASSLGLVENEQFF. As DNA, the CDR3 is TGTGCCAGCAGCTTAGGACTAGTCGAAAATGAGCAGTTCTTC.

Points on this clone: Other DNA sequences of this sample code for an identical CDR3. The chain recombines TRBV6-5 with TRBJ2-2, with a tentative D call TRBD1 (6 bases). Per germline, CDR1 MNHEY and CDR2 SVGAGI. The CDR3 totals 14 residues. Deletions cut 4 bases from V and 1 base from J, with 7 bases between. The CDR3 loop reads CASSWGQNTGELFF. The CDR3 nucleotides read TGTGCCAGCAGTTGGGGACAGAACACCGGGGAGCTGTTTTTT.

The gene calls are TRBV3-1 (or the pseudogene TRBV3-2) and TRBJ1-1; D call uncertain. V lost 4 bases to trimming and J lost 1 base, with 7 bases between them. This CDR3 is built from 13 residues. CDR1 and CDR2 from the germline V gene are LGHDT and YNNKEL (reference sequence). CDR3 sequence (DNA): TGTGCCAGCAGCCGTAACAGGAACACTGAAGCTTTCTTT. Residues: CASSRNRNTEAFF.